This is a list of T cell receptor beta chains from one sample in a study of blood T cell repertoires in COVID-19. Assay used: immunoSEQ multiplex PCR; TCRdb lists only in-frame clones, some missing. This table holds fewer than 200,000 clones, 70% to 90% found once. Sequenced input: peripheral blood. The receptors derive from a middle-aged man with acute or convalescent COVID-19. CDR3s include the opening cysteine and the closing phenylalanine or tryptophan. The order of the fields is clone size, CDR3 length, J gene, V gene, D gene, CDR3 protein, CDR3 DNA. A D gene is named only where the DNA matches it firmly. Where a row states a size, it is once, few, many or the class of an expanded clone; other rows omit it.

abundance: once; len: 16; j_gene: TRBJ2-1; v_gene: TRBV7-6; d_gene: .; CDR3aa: CASSLLRGLTYNEQFF; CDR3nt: TGTGCCAGCTCCCTTTTGAGGGGACTTACCTACAATGAGCAGTTCTTC
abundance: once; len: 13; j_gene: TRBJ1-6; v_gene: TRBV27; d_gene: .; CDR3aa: CASRGTGNSPLHF; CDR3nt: TGTGCCAGCAGGGGGACTGGAAATTCACCCCTCCACTTT
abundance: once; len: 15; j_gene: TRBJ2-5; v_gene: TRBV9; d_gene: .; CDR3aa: CASSVAPGPRETQYF; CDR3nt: TGTGCCAGCAGCGTAGCCCCTGGGCCGAGAGAGACCCAGTACTTC
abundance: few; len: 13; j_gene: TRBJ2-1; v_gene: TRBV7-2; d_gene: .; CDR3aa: CASSLTYYNEQFF; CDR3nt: TGTGCCAGCAGCTTAACTTACTACAATGAGCAGTTCTTC
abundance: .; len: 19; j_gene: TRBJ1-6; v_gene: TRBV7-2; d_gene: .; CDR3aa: CASSLSLGGGTSYNSPLHF; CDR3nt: TGTGCCAGCAGCTTATCTCTTGGGGGGGGGACCTCCTATAATTCACCCCTCCACTTT
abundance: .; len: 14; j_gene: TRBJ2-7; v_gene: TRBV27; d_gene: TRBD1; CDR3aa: CASSLTGFSYEQYF; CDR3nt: TGTGCCAGCAGTTTGACAGGGTTCTCCTACGAGCAGTACTTC
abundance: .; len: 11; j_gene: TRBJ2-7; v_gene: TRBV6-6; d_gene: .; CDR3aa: CASEAGYEQYF; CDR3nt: TGTGCCAGCGAGGCAGGGTATGAGCAGTACTTC
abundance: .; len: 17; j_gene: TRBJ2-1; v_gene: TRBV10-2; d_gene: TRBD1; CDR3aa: CASSVASGTGNYNEQFF; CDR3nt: TGCGCCAGCAGTGTAGCCAGCGGGACAGGGAACTACAATGAGCAGTTCTTC
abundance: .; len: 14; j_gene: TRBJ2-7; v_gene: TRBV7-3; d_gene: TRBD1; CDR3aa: CASSSTGTGGEQYF; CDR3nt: TGTGCCAGCAGCTCGACCGGGACAGGGGGCGAGCAGTACTTC
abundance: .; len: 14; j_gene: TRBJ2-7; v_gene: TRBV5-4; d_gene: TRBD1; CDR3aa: CASSLYRGLGEQYF; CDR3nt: TGTGCCAGCAGCTTATACAGGGGGCTGGGGGAGCAGTACTTC
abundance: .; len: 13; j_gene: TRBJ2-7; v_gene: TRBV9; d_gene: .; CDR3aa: CASGKGEAYEQYF; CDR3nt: TGTGCCAGCGGAAAGGGGGAAGCCTACGAGCAGTACTTC
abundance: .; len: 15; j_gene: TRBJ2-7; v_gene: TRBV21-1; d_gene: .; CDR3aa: CASRGRDRPDYEQYF; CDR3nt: TGTGCCAGCAGGGGCCGGGACAGGCCCGACTACGAGCAGTACTTC
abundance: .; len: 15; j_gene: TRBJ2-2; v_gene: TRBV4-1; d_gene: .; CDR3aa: CASSHPHGITGELFF; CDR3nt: TGCGCCAGCAGCCACCCCCACGGGATCACCGGGGAGCTGTTTTTT
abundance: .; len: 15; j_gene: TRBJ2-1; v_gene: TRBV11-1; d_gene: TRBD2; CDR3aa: CASSQRLAGVNEQFF; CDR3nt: TGTGCCAGCAGCCAGCGACTAGCGGGGGTTAATGAGCAGTTCTTC
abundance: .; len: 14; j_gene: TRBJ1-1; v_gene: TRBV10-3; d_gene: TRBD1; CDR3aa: CAISEWGQGTEAFF; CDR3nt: TGTGCCATCAGTGAGTGGGGACAGGGAACTGAAGCTTTCTTT